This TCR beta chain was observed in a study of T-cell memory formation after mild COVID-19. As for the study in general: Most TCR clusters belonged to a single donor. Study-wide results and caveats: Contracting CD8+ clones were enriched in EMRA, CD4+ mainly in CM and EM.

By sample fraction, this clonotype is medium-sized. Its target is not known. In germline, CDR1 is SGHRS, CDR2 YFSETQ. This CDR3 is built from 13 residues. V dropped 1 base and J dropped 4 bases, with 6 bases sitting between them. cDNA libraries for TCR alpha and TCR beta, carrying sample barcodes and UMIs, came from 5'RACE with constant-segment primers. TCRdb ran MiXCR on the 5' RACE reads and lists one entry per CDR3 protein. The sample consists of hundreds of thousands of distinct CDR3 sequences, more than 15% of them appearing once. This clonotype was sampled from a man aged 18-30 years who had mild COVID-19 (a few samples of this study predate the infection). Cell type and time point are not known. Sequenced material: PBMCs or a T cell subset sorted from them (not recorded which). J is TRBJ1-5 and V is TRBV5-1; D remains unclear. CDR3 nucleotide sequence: TGCGCCAGCAGCTTGAACGGAAATCAGCCCCAGCATTTT. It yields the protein CASSLNGNQPQHF.